The rows below give T cell receptor beta chains drawn from one sample of a study of cytomegalovirus exposure and HLA in healthy donors. Using immunoSEQ multiplex PCR, the repertoire was profiled, and TCRdb retains in-frame clones only, with some absent. This table has 150,000 or so clones, 65% to 90% appearing once. The sequencing input was PBMCs. These TCRs come from a man aged 18 to 29 in good health and CMV-seropositive. The CDR3 runs from the conserved cysteine through the conserved F or W. Each record gives: V gene, J gene, clone size, D gene, CDR3 DNA, CDR3 protein. D genes are given only for firm matches. Clone sizes are given selectively: once, few, many, or a class where the clone is expanded.

V: TRBV9; J: TRBJ2-2; size: NA; D: TRBD2; DNA: TGTGCCAGCAGCTCGCGGACTAGCATTAGGGTAGCCGGGGAGCTGTTTTTT; CDR3: CASSSRTSIRVAGELFF
V: TRBV6-5; J: TRBJ2-7; size: NA; D: NA; DNA: TGTGCCAGCAGTTCCAGACAGGCCTACGAGCAGTACTTC; CDR3: CASSSRQAYEQYF
V: TRBV7-9; J: TRBJ1-2; size: once; D: TRBD1; DNA: TGTGCCAGCAGCCCCTACTCAACCGGGACAGGGAACGGCTACACCTTC; CDR3: CASSPYSTGTGNGYTF
V: TRBV9; J: TRBJ2-1; size: NA; D: TRBD2; DNA: TGTGCCAGCAGCCTCCGACTAGCGGGAGGGCAAAATGAGCAGTTCTTC; CDR3: CASSLRLAGGQNEQFF
V: TRBV6-5; J: TRBJ2-7; size: NA; D: NA; DNA: TGTGCCAGCAGTGAAACCCGCGCTGAGTACTTC; CDR3: CASSETRAEYF
V: TRBV6-5; J: TRBJ2-1; size: NA; D: TRBD2; DNA: TGTGCCAGCAGTAAGCGGACTAGCGGAAACAATGAGCAGTTCTTC; CDR3: CASSKRTSGNNEQFF
V: TRBV5-1; J: TRBJ1-5; size: NA; D: NA; DNA: TGCGCCAGCAGCTTGGGGGAGGTTAATCAGCCCCAGCATTTT; CDR3: CASSLGEVNQPQHF
V: TRBV2; J: TRBJ2-3; size: NA; D: TRBD2; DNA: TGTGCCAGCATCCGGGACTACCTAAAAACAGATACGCAGTATTTT; CDR3: CASIRDYLKTDTQYF
V: TRBV5-1; J: TRBJ2-3; size: NA; D: NA; DNA: TGCGCCAGCAGTGGAGGTAGAGTATCGGATACGCAGTATTTT; CDR3: CASSGGRVSDTQYF
V: TRBV16; J: TRBJ1-5; size: NA; D: NA; DNA: TGTGCCAGCAGCCAATCCTGGCAGGGGTCCAATCAGCCCCAGCATTTT; CDR3: CASSQSWQGSNQPQHF
V: TRBV6-6; J: TRBJ1-2; size: NA; D: TRBD1; DNA: TGTGCCAGCAGTTACCCAGCGGGACAGGCTAACTATGGCTACACCTTC; CDR3: CASSYPAGQANYGYTF
V: TRBV4-3; J: TRBJ2-3; size: NA; D: NA; DNA: TGCGCCAGCAGCCATGGACTACTTTCCACAGATACGCAGTATTTT; CDR3: CASSHGLLSTDTQYF
V: TRBV7-2; J: TRBJ1-1; size: NA; D: NA; DNA: TGTGCCAGCAGCTTAGTACCGAATCCATACAGTGAAGCTTTCTTT; CDR3: CASSLVPNPYSEAFF
V: TRBV4-3; J: TRBJ1-3; size: NA; D: NA; DNA: TGCGCCAGCAGCCGGACTAGGCCATCAAGGAGTGGAAACACCATATATTTT; CDR3: CASSRTRPSRSGNTIYF
V: TRBV4-1; J: TRBJ2-3; size: NA; D: NA; DNA: TGCGCCAGCAGCCAAGAACCCGAGGATACGCAGTATTTT; CDR3: CASSQEPEDTQYF
V: TRBV27; J: TRBJ2-3; size: NA; D: NA; DNA: TGTGCCAGCAGTTTACGTGGCCTAGATACGCAGTATTTT; CDR3: CASSLRGLDTQYF
V: TRBV4-3; J: TRBJ2-2; size: NA; D: TRBD1; DNA: TGCGCCAGCAGCCAAGGGTCCCAGGGGGCTTACACCGGGGAGCTGTTTTTT; CDR3: CASSQGSQGAYTGELFF
V: TRBV2; J: TRBJ2-7; size: once; D: TRBD1; DNA: TGTGCCAGCAGTGTGGGGCCGGGACAGGGCTCCTACGAGCAGTACTTC; CDR3: CASSVGPGQGSYEQYF
V: TRBV11-1; J: TRBJ2-7; size: NA; D: TRBD2; DNA: TGTGCCAGCAGCTTCTCCACTAGCGAGAACGAGCAGTACTTC; CDR3: CASSFSTSENEQYF
V: TRBV2; J: TRBJ2-7; size: NA; D: TRBD1; DNA: TGTGCCAGCGAACGACAGGGGTTTTACGAGCAGTACTTC; CDR3: CASERQGFYEQYF
V: TRBV29-1; J: TRBJ1-1; size: NA; D: TRBD1; DNA: TGCAGCGTGAAGGACAGGGGGAGGAACACTGAAGCTTTCTTT; CDR3: CSVKDRGRNTEAFF
V: TRBV6-1; J: TRBJ2-2; size: once; D: TRBD2; DNA: TGTGCCAGCAGTGAGAGGACTAGCGGGCCCCCCGGGGAGCTGTTTTTT; CDR3: CASSERTSGPPGELFF
V: TRBV28; J: TRBJ2-7; size: NA; D: NA; DNA: TGTGCCAGCAGTTTGTTTCACCGGGTCTACGAGCAGTACTTC; CDR3: CASSLFHRVYEQYF
V: TRBV6-5; J: TRBJ2-7; size: NA; D: NA; DNA: TGTGCCAGCAGTGGATTGGGTAGCGGCTACGAGCAGTACTTC; CDR3: CASSGLGSGYEQYF
V: TRBV7-9; J: TRBJ2-7; size: NA; D: TRBD1; DNA: TGTGCCAGCAGCTCGGACAGGGGTCCTACCTACGAGCAGTACTTC; CDR3: CASSSDRGPTYEQYF
V: TRBV5-6; J: TRBJ1-3; size: NA; D: NA; DNA: TGTGCCAGCCGGACGGCAGGGTCTGGAAACACCATATATTTT; CDR3: CASRTAGSGNTIYF
V: TRBV7-2; J: TRBJ2-3; size: NA; D: NA; DNA: TGTGCCAGCACCGCAGGAGATACGCAGTATTTT; CDR3: CASTAGDTQYF
V: TRBV6-6; J: TRBJ1-2; size: NA; D: NA; DNA: TGTGCCAGCAGTTACTCGAGCGATGGGTTGGCAAATCGGACCTTC; CDR3: CASSYSSDGLANRTF
V: TRBV19; J: TRBJ1-2; size: NA; D: TRBD1; DNA: TGTGCCAGTCACAGGGGGGCCTACGCTAACTATGGCTACACCTTC; CDR3: CASHRGAYANYGYTF
V: TRBV30; J: TRBJ1-4; size: NA; D: NA; DNA: TGTGCCTGGACAGGGTACGAGGAAAAACTGTTTTTT; CDR3: CAWTGYEEKLFF
V: TRBV5-1; J: TRBJ2-3; size: NA; D: TRBD2; DNA: TGCGCCAGCAGGCCTACCGGACTAGCGGGGTTGGATACGCAGTATTTT; CDR3: CASRPTGLAGLDTQYF
V: TRBV5-1; J: TRBJ2-3; size: NA; D: TRBD2; DNA: TGCGCCAGCAGCTTGCGGACTAGCGGAGGACTCACAGATACGCAGTATTTT; CDR3: CASSLRTSGGLTDTQYF
V: TRBV6-1; J: TRBJ1-5; size: NA; D: NA; DNA: TGTGCCAGCAGACTAACAGGGTCGAGCAATCAGCCCCAGCATTTT; CDR3: CASRLTGSSNQPQHF
V: TRBV10-3; J: TRBJ1-5; size: NA; D: NA; DNA: TGTGCCATCAGTGAGTCGATCGGGAATACGGGCAATCAGCCCCAGCATTTT; CDR3: CAISESIGNTGNQPQHF
V: TRBV6-5; J: TRBJ1-2; size: NA; D: NA; DNA: TGTGCCAGCAGTTACGCGGGATCCTATGGCTACACCTTC; CDR3: CASSYAGSYGYTF
V: TRBV9; J: TRBJ2-1; size: NA; D: NA; DNA: TGTGCCAGCAGCGTAGACTATCCCGCCTACAATGAGCAGTTCTTC; CDR3: CASSVDYPAYNEQFF
V: TRBV10-3; J: TRBJ2-7; size: NA; D: TRBD2; DNA: TGTGCCGCGGGGGGTGACTCCTACGAGCAGTACTTC; CDR3: CAAGGDSYEQYF
V: TRBV5-4; J: TRBJ2-7; size: NA; D: NA; DNA: TGTGCCAGCAGCTTGGAAGCGTGGGAGCAGTACTTC; CDR3: CASSLEAWEQYF
V: TRBV5-4; J: TRBJ1-2; size: NA; D: TRBD1; DNA: TGTGCCAGCAGCTCGGCAGGCGGGACAGGGGGTTCTGGCTACACCTTC; CDR3: CASSSAGGTGGSGYTF
V: TRBV7-3; J: TRBJ2-7; size: NA; D: TRBD2; DNA: TGTGCCAGCAGCTTACTCCCGCTAGCGGGAGTGAAGGAGCAGTACTTC; CDR3: CASSLLPLAGVKEQYF
V: TRBV27; J: TRBJ1-5; size: once; D: NA; DNA: TGTGCCAGCAGTTTATTCTCGTATAGCAATCAGCCCCAGCATTTT; CDR3: CASSLFSYSNQPQHF
V: TRBV29-1; J: TRBJ2-3; size: NA; D: NA; DNA: TGCAGCGTTGAAGAGGTGGAGGGGGCGTTTAGCACAGATACGCAGTATTTT; CDR3: CSVEEVEGAFSTDTQYF
V: TRBV4-2; J: TRBJ2-1; size: NA; D: TRBD2; DNA: TGTGCCAGCAGCCAAGATCTGGGACTAGCGCCGTACAATGAGCAGTTCTTC; CDR3: CASSQDLGLAPYNEQFF
V: TRBV6-5; J: TRBJ1-2; size: NA; D: NA; DNA: TGTGCCAGCAGTTACTCGGCAGGGGCAGATAGCTATGGCTACACCTTC; CDR3: CASSYSAGADSYGYTF